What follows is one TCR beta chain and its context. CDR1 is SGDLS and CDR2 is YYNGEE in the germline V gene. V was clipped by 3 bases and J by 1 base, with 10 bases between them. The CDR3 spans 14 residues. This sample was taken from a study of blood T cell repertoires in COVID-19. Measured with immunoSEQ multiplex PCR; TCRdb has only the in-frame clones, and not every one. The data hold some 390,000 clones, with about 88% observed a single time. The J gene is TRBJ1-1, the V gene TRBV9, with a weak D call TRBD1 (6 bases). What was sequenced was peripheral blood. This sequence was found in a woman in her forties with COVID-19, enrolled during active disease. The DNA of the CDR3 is TGTGCCAGCAGCGGACCGGGACAGAACACTGAAGCTTTCTTT. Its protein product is CASSGPGQNTEAFF.